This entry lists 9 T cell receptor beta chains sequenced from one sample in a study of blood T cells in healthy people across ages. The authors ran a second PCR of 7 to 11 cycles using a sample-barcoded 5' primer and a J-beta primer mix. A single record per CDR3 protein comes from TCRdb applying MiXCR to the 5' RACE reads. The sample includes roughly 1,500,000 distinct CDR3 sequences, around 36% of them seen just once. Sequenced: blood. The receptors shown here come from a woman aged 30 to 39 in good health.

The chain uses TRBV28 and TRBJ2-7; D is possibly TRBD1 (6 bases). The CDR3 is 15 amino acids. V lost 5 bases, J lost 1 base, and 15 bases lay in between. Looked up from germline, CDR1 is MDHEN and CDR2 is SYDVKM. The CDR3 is CASSQGQPKSYEQYF. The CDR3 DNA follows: TGTGCCAGCAGTCAAGGACAGCCGAAATCCTACGAGCAGTACTTC.

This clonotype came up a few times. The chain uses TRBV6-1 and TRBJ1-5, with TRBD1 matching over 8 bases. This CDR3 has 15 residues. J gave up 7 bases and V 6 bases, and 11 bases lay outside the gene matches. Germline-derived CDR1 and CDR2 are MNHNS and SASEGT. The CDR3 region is CASRLDRVRDQPQHF. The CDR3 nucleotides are TGTGCCAGCAGACTGGACAGGGTGAGGGACCAGCCCCAGCATTTT.

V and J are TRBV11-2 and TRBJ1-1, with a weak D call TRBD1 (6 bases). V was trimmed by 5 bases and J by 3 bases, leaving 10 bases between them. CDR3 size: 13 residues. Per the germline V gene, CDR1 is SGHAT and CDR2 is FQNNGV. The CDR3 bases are TGTGCCAGCAGCGCCAAGGGGGACACTGAAGCTTTCTTT. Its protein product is CASSAKGDTEAFF.

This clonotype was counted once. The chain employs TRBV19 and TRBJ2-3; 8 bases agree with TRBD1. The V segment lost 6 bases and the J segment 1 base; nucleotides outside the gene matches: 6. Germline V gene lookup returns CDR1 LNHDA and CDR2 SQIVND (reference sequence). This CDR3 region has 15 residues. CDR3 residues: CASRVAGGRTDTQYF. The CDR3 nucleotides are TGTGCCAGTAGGGTCGCAGGGGGCCGCACAGATACGCAGTATTTT.

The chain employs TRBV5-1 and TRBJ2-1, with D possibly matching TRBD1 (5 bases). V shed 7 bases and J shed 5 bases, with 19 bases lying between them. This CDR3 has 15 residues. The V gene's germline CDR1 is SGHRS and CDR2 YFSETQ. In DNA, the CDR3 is TGCGCCAGCGCCCCCAGGCAGGGTTTCCACAATGAGCAGTTCTTC. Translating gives CASAPRQGFHNEQFF.

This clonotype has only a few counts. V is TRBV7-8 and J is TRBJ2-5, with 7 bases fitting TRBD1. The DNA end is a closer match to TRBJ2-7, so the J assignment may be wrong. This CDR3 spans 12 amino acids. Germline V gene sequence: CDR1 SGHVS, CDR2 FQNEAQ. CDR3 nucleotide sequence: TGTGCCAGCAGGGAGACAGGGCACGAGCAGTACTTC. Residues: CASRETGHEQYF.

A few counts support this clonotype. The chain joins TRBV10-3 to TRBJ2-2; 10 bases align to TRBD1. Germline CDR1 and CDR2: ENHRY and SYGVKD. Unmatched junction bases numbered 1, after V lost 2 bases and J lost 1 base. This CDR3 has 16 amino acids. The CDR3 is CAISEDRGLNTGELFF. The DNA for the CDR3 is TGTGCCATCAGTGAGGACAGGGGGCTGAACACCGGGGAGCTGTTTTTT.

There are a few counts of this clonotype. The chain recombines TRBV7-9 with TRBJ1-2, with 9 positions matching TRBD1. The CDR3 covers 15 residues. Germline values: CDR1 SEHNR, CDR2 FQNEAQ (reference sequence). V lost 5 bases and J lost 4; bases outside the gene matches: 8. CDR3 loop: CASSPWDRDVYGYTF. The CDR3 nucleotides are TGTGCCAGCAGCCCATGGGACAGGGATGTCTATGGCTACACCTTC.

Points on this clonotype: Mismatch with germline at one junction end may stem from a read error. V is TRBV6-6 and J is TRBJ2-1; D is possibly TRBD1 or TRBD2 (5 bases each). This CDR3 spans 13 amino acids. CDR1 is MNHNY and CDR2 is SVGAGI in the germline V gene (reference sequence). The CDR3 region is CTSSQGSWGEQFF. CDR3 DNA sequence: TGTACCAGCAGCCAAGGTTCGTGGGGGGAGCAGTTCTTC.